This TCR beta chain appears in the sequencing data of a study of shared T cell receptors in the human thymus. Profiled with immunoSEQ multiplex PCR; TCRdb holds only in-frame clones, not every one. The top ten clones hold more than 0.01% of a sample with 500,000 to 550,000 clones, about 80% of them seen once. Trimming removed 10 bases from V and 2 bases from J; junction bases left unmatched: 16. The CDR3 sequence is 16 residues long. CDR1 and CDR2 from the germline V gene are SNHLY and FYNNEI. The sample was also linked to a second study, of human thymus T cells. That report notes: Corrective cardiac operations yielded the resected thymus tissue. V and J genes seemed to be used with bias in thymic and blood repertoires. There were highly overlapping thymic repertoires among unrelated individuals, as related research reported.

The sequencing input was thymocytes. The chain uses TRBV2 and TRBJ2-5, with TRBD1 identical over 7 bases. The sequence came from a boy less than two years old with a congenital heart defect. The DNA of the CDR3 is TGTGCCACTATCCACAGGGGCGCAAAGGCTCAAGAGACCCAGTACTTC. Translation gives CATIHRGAKAQETQYF.